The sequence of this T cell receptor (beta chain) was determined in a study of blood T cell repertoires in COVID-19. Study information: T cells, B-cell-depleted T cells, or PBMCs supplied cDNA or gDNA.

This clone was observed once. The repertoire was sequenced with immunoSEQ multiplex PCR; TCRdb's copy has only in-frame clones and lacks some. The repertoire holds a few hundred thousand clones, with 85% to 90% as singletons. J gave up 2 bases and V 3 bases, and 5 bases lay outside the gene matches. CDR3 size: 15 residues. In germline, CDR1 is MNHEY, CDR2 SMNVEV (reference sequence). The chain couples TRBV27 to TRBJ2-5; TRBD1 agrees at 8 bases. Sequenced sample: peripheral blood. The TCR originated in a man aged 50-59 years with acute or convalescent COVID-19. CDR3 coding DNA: TGTGCCAGCAGTTTTGGACAGGGAAAACAAGAGACCCAGTACTTC. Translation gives CASSFGQGKQETQYF.